A selection of T cell receptor beta chains follows, all from one sample in a study of blood T cell repertoires in COVID-19. Only in-frame clones appear in the TCRdb table, and some are missing; sequencing was by immunoSEQ multiplex PCR. The sample consists of approximately 290,000 clones, around 82% of them appearing once. Sequences were obtained from peripheral blood. These receptors originate from a human donor with COVID-19, enrolled during active disease. The donor label of this sample is uncertain. Both conserved end residues are part of each CDR3. A D gene is named only where the DNA matches it firmly. Not every row has a clone size; where given, it reads once, few, many or a size class.

clone size	D gene	V gene	J gene	CDR3 protein	CDR3 DNA
-	TRBD1	TRBV4-2	TRBJ2-7	CASSRDRDGEQYF	TGTGCCAGCAGCCGGGACAGGGATGGAGAGCAGTACTTC
-	TRBD1	TRBV28	TRBJ1-1	CASSLTGGMDTEAFF	TGTGCCAGCAGTTTGACAGGGGGGATGGACACTGAAGCTTTCTTT
-	TRBD2	TRBV28	TRBJ2-1	CASRSFGGGPNNEQFF	TGTGCCAGCAGAAGTTTTGGGGGGGGACCGAACAATGAGCAGTTCTTC
-	TRBD2	TRBV27	TRBJ2-3	CASSSPGLAGEGDTQYF	TGTGCCAGCAGTTCCCCTGGACTAGCGGGAGAAGGAGATACGCAGTATTTT
-	-	TRBV11-2	TRBJ2-3	CASSPLSSSGFSTDTQYF	TGTGCCAGCAGCCCGCTATCCTCCTCAGGGTTTAGCACAGATACGCAGTATTTT
-	TRBD2	TRBV29-1	TRBJ2-1	CSVSGTSSYNEQFF	TGCAGCGTTAGTGGGACTAGCTCCTACAATGAGCAGTTCTTC
-	-	TRBV3-1/TRBV3-2	TRBJ1-1	CASSQAQGGTEAFF	TGTGCCAGCAGCCAAGCGCAGGGAGGCACTGAAGCTTTCTTT
-	-	TRBV19	TRBJ1-1	CASERQLNTEAFF	TGTGCCAGTGAGAGACAGCTGAACACTGAAGCTTTCTTT
-	TRBD1	TRBV10-3	TRBJ1-6	CAIRAEDRTYSPLHF	TGTGCCATTCGAGCGGAGGACAGGACATATTCACCCCTCCACTTT
-	TRBD2	TRBV30	TRBJ2-1	CAWSRRGNEQFF	TGTGCCTGGAGCCGGCGGGGGAATGAGCAGTTCTTC
-	TRBD1	TRBV18	TRBJ2-1	CASSPRGQGAGSYNEQFF	TGTGCCAGCTCACCACGGGGACAGGGGGCTGGTTCCTACAATGAGCAGTTCTTC
-	TRBD1	TRBV6-5	TRBJ1-6	CASSYRTGINSPLHF	TGTGCCAGCAGTTACCGGACAGGGATTAATTCACCCCTCCACTTT
-	TRBD2	TRBV5-6	TRBJ2-3	CASSLVTSGRTDTQYF	TGTGCCAGCAGCTTGGTTACTAGCGGGAGAACAGATACGCAGTATTTT
-	-	TRBV5-1	TRBJ1-5	CASSSIGGDQPQHF	TGCGCCAGCAGCTCTATAGGAGGGGATCAGCCCCAGCATTTT
-	TRBD2	TRBV6-7	TRBJ2-1	CASSFQHGVGVRGFRDEQFF	TGTGCCAGCAGTTTCCAACATGGGGTGGGGGTGCGGGGGTTTAGGGATGAGCAGTTCTTC
-	TRBD2	TRBV27	TRBJ2-1	CASSSASGGYNEQFF	TGTGCCAGCAGTTCTGCTAGCGGGGGATACAATGAGCAGTTCTTC
-	TRBD1	TRBV4-1	TRBJ1-2	CASSQDPGQLNYGYTF	TGCGCCAGCAGCCAAGACCCGGGACAGCTCAACTATGGCTACACCTTC
-	-	TRBV28	TRBJ1-1	CALLSTGVNEAFF	TGTGCCCTCCTCAGCACGGGGGTTAATGAAGCTTTCTTT
once	-	TRBV3-1/TRBV3-2	TRBJ1-1	CASRTRTEAFF	TGTGCCAGCAGAACTCGGACTGAAGCTTTCTTT
-	-	TRBV9	TRBJ2-7	CASSAPFHEQYF	TGTGCCAGCAGCGCCCCTTTCCACGAGCAGTACTTC
-	-	TRBV19	TRBJ1-5	CASSTLEKGQQPQHF	TGTGCCAGTAGTACCCTCGAAAAGGGACAACAGCCCCAGCATTTT
-	TRBD1	TRBV3-1/TRBV3-2	TRBJ1-1	CASSQQGTGVSTEAFF	TGTGCCAGCAGCCAGCAAGGAACAGGGGTAAGCACTGAAGCTTTCTTT
-	-	TRBV19	TRBJ2-2	CASSSPGVTGELFF	TGTGCCAGTAGTAGTCCAGGGGTCACCGGGGAGCTGTTTTTT
-	TRBD2	TRBV11-2	TRBJ2-1	CASSQAGVGYNEQFF	TGTGCCAGCAGCCAAGCGGGAGTCGGGTACAATGAGCAGTTCTTC
-	-	TRBV11-2	TRBJ1-2	CASSLGARVGTDGYTF	TGTGCCAGCAGCTTAGGCGCCAGGGTTGGTACGGATGGCTACACCTTC
-	-	TRBV3-1/TRBV3-2	TRBJ2-1	CASSQEKWALGYEQFF	TGTGCCAGCAGCCAAGAGAAGTGGGCACTTGGGTATGAGCAGTTCTTC
few	-	TRBV6-2/TRBV6-3	TRBJ1-3	CASSFGLEGTGNTIYF	TGTGCCAGCAGTTTCGGTCTGGAGGGAACTGGAAACACCATATATTTT